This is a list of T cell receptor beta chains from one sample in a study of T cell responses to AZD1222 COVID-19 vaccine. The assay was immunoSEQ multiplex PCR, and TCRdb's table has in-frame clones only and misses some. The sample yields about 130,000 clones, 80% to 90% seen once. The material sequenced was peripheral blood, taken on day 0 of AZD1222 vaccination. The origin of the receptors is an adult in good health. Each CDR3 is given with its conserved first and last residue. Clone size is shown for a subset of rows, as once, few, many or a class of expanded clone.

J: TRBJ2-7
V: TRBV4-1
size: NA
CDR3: CASSHVAGIAYEQYF

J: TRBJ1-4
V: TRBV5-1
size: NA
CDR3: CASKVTGTNEKLFF

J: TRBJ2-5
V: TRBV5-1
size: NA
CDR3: CASSLERTSGIQETQYF

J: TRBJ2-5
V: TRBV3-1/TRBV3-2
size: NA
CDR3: CASSQDEAARGTQYF

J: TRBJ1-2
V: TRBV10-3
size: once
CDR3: CAINDKGQNYGYTF

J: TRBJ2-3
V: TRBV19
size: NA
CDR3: CASSVSGLAGSDTQYF

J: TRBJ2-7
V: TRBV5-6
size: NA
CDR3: CASSLQGYEQYF

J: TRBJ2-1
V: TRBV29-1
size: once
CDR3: CSVESWAGGDEQFF

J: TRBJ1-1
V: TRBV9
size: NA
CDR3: CASSVAGRGNTEAFF

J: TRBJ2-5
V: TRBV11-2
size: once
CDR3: CASSLAFSPQETQYF

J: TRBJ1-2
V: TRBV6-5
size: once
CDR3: CASSPGGSGYTF

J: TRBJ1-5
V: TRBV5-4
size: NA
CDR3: CASSLNGWPQHF

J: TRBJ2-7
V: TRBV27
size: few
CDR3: CASSLIAGEYEQYF

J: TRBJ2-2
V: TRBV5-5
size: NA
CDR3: CASSWTGATGELFF

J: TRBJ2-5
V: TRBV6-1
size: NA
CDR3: CASSEDVGGASETQYF

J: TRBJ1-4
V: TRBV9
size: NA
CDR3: CASSVEGGDEKLFF

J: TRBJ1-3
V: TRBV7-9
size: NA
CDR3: CASSLSGVDTIYF

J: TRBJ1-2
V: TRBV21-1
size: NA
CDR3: CASSKGRWTGAHGYTF

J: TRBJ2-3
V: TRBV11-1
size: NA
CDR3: CASSTGLAARVDTQYF

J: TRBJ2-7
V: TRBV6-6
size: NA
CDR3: CANRQGQGGYEQYF

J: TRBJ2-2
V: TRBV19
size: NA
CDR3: CASSIDWSALETGELFF

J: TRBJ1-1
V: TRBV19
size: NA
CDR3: CASSIGGGTEAFF

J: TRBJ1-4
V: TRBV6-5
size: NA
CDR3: CASRDTPTNEKLFF

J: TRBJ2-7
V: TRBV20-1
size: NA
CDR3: CSASKLAGVPDEQYF

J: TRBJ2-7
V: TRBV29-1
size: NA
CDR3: CSVEDLAGDGYEQYF

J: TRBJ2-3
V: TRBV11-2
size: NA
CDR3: CASSLLGLARLDTQYF

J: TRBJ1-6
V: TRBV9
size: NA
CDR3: CASSPGRGTVYNSPLHF

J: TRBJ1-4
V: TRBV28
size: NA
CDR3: CASSSSGGPNEKLFF

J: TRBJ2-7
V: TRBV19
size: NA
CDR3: CASSIGLGTRYEQYF

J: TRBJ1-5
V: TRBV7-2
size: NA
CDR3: CASSSTASNQPQHF

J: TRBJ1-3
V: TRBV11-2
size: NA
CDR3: CASRGVGARLNSGNTIYF

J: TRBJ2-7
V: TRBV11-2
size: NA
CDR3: CASSLDRGGNYEQYF

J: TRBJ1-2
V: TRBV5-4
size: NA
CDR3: CASSLEWSARSNYGYTF

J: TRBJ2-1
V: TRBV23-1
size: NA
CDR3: CASWKIGGQSSYNEQFF

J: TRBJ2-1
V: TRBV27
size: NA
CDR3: CASSLSWSSYNEQFF

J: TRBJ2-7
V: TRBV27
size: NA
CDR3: CASSHKPLIEQYF

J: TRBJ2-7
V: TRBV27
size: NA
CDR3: CASSLHHGVNEQYF

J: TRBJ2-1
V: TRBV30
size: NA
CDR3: CAWSVAPGAYNEQFF

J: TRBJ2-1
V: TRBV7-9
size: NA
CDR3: CASSPRGGVDEQFF

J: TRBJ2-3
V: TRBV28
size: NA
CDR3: CASTLGTGDTDTQYF